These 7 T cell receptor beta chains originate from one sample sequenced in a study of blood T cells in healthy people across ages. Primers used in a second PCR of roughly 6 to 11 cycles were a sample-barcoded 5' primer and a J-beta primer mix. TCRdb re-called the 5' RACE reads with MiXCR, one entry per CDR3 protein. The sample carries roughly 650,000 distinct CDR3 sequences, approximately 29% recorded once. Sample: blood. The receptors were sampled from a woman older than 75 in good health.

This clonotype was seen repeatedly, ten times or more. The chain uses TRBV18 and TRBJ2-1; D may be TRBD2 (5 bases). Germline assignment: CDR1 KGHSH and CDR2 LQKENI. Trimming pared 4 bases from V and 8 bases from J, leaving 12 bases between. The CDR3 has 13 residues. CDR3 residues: CASSRGGEDEQFF. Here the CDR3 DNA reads TGTGCCAGCTCACGCGGAGGTGAGGATGAGCAGTTCTTC.

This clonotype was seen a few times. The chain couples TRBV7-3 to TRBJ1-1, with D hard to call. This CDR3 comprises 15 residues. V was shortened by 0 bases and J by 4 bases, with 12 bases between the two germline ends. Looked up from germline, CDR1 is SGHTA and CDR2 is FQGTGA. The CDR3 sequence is CASSLTRKEGTEAFF. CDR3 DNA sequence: TGTGCCAGCAGCTTAACCAGGAAGGAAGGCACTGAAGCTTTCTTT.

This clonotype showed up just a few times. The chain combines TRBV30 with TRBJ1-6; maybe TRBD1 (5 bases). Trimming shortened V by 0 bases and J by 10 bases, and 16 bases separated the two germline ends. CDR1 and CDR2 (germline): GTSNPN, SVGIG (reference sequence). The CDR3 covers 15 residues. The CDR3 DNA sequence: TGTGCCTGGAGTGTATCGCAGGGAGGGAAGTCACCCCTCCACTTT. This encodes CAWSVSQGGKSPLHF. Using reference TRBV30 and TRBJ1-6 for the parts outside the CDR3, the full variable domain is SQTIHQWPATLVQPVGSPLSLECTVEGTSNPNLYWYRQAAGRGLQLLFYSVGIGQISSEVPQNLSASRPQDRQFILSSKKLLLSDSGFYLCAWSVSQGGKSPLHFGNGTRLTVT.

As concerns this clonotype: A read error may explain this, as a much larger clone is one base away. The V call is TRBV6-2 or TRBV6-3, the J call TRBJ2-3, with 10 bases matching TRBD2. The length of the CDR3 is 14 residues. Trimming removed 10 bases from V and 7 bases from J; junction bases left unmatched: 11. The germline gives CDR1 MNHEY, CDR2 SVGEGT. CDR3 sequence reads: CANRLASGGNTQYF. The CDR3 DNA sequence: TGTGCCAACAGACTAGCTAGCGGGGGTAATACGCAGTATTTT.

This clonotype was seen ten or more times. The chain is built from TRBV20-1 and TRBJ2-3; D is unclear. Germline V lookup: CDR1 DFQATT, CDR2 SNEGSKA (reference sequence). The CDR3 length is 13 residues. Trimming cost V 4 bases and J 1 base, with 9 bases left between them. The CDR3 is CSAMGSGTDTQYF. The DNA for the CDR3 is TGCAGTGCTATGGGTTCGGGCACAGATACGCAGTATTTT.

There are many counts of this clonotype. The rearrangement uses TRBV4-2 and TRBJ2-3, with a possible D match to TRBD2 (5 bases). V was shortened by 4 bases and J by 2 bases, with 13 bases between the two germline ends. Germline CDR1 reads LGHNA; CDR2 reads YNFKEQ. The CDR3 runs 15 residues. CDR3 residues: CASSPHKRDTDTQYF. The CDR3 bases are TGTGCCAGCAGCCCCCATAAGAGGGACACAGATACGCAGTATTTT.

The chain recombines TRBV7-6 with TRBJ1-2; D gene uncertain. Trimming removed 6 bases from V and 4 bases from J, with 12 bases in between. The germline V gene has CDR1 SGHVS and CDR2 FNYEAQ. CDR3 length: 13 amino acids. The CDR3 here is CASRSWEFYGYTF. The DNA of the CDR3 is TGTGCCAGCAGGAGTTGGGAGTTCTATGGCTACACCTTC.